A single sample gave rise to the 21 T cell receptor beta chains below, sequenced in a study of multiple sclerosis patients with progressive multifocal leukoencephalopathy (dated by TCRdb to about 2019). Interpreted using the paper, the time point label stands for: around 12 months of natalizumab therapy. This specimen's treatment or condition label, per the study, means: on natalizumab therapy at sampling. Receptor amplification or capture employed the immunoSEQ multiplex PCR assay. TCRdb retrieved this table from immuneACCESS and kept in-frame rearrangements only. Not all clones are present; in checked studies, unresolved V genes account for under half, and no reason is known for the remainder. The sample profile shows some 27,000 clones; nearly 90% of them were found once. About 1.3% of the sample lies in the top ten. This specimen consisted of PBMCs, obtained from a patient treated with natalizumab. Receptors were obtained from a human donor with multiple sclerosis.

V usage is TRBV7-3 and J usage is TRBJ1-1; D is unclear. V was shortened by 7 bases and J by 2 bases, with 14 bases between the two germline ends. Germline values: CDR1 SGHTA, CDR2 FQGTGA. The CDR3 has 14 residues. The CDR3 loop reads CASKGGVLNTEAFF. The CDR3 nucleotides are TGTGCCAGCAAGGGTGGGGTATTAAACACTGAAGCTTTCTTT.

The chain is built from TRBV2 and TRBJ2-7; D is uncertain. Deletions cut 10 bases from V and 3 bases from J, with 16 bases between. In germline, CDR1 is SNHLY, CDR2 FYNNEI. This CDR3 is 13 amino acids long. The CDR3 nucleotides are TGTGCCATCCGACTTTCCACGGACTACGAGCAGTACTTC. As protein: CAIRLSTDYEQYF.

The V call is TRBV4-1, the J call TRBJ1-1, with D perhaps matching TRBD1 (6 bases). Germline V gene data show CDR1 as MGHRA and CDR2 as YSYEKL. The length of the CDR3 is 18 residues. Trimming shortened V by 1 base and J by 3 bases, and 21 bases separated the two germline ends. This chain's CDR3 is CASSQGGTGTNGDTEAFF. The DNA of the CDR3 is TGCGCCAGCAGCCAAGGCGGTACAGGGACCAACGGGGACACTGAAGCTTTCTTT.

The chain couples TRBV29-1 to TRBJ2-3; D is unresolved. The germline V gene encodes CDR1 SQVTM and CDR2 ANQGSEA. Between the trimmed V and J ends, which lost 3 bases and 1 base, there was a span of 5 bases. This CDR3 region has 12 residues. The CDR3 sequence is CSVDGGTDTQYF. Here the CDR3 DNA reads TGCAGCGTTGATGGGGGCACAGATACGCAGTATTTT.

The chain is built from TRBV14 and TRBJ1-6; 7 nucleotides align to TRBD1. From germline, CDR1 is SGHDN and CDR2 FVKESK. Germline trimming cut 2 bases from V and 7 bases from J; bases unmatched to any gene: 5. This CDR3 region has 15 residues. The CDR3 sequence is CASSQTTGENSPLHF. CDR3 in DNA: TGTGCCAGCAGCCAAACAACAGGGGAGAATTCACCCCTCCACTTT. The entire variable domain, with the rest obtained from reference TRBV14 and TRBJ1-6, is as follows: EAGVTQFPSHSVIEKGQTVTLRCDPISGHDNLYWYRRVMGKEIKFLLHFVKESKQDESGMPNNRFLAERTGGTYSTLKVQPAELEDSGVYFCASSQTTGENSPLHFGNGTRLTVT.

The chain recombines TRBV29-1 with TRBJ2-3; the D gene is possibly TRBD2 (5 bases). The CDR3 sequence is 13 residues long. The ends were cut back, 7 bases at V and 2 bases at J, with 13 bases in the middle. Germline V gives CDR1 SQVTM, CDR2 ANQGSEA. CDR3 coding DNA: TGCAGCGGATCGCAGGAGGTCACAGATACGCAGTATTTT. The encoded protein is CSGSQEVTDTQYF.

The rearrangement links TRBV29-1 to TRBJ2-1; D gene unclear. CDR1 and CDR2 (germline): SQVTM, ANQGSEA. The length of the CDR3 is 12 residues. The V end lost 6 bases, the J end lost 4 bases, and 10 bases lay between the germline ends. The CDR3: CSVRQSYNEQFF. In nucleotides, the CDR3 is TGCAGCGTCAGACAATCGTACAATGAGCAGTTCTTC.

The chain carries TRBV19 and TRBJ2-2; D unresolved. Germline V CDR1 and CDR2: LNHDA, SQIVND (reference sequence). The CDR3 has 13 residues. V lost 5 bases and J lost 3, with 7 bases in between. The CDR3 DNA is TGTGCCAGTAGTTCCGACTACACCGGGGAGCTGTTTTTT. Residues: CASSSDYTGELFF.

The CDR3 reads CASSLVEGRETQYF. The CDR3 DNA reads as TGTGCCAGCAGCTTAGTAGAGGGGCGAGAGACCCAGTACTTC. This chain links TRBV7-9 with TRBJ2-5, with D possibly called TRBD1 or TRBD2 (5 bases each). V was cut by 1 base and J by 4 bases, with 10 bases left in between. The germline V gene encodes CDR1 SEHNR and CDR2 FQNEAQ (reference sequence). The CDR3 extends over 14 amino acids. Based on the CDR3 plus reference TRBV7-9 and TRBJ2-5, the full variable domain is DTGVSQNPRHKITKRGQNVTFRCDPISEHNRLYWYRQTLGQGPEFLTYFQNEAQLEKSRLLSDRFSAERPKGSFSTLEIQRTEQGDSAMYLCASSLVEGRETQYFGPGTRLLVL.

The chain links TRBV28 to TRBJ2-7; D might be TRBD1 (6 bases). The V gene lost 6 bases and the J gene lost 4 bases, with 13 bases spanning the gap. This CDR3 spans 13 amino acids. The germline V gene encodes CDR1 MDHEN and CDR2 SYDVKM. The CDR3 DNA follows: TGTGCCAGCAGAAAACCGGGACATTACGAGCAGTACTTC. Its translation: CASRKPGHYEQYF.

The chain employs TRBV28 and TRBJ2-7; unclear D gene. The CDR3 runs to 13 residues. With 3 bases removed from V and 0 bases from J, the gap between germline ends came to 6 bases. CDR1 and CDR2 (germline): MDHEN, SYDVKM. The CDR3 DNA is TGTGCCAGCAGTTTGGGCAGCTCCTACGAGCAGTACTTC. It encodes CASSLGSSYEQYF.

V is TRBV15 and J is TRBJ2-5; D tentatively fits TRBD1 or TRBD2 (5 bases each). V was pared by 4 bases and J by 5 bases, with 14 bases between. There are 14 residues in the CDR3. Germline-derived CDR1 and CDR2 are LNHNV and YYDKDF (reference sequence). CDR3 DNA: TGTGCCACCAGCATGGGGGATATTGTGGAGACCCAGTACTTC. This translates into CATSMGDIVETQYF. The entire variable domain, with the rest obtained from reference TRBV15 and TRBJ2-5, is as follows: DAMVIQNPRYQVTQFGKPVTLSCSQTLNHNVMYWYQQKSSQAPKLLFHYYDKDFNNEADTPDNFQSRRPNTSFCFLDIRSPGLGDTAMYLCATSMGDIVETQYFGPGTRLLVL.

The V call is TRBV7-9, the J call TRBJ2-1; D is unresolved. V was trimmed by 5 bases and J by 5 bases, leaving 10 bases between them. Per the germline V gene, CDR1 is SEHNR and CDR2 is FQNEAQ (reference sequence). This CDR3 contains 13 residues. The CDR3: CASSNGPHNEQFF. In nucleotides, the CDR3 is TGTGCCAGCAGCAACGGGCCCCACAATGAGCAGTTCTTC.

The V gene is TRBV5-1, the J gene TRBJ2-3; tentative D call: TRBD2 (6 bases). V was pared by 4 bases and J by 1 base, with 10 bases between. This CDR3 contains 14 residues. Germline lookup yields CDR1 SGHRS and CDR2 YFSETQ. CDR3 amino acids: CASSMASGTDTQYF. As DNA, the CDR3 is TGCGCCAGCAGCATGGCTAGCGGCACAGATACGCAGTATTTT.

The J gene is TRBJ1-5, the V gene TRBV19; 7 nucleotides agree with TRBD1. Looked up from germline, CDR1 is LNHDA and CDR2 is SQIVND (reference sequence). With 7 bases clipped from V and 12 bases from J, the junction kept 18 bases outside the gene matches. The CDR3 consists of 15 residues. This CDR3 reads CASTLGGAGGVNQHF. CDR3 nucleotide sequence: TGTGCCAGTACCCTAGGGGGGGCAGGGGGAGTTAACCAGCATTTT.

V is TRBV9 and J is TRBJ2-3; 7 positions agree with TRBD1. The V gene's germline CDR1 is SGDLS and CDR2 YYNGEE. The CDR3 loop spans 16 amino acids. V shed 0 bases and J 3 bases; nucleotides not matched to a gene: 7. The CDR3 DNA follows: TGTGCCAGCAGCGTAGGATTGGTCAGGGGGACAGATACGCAGTATTTT. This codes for CASSVGLVRGTDTQYF.

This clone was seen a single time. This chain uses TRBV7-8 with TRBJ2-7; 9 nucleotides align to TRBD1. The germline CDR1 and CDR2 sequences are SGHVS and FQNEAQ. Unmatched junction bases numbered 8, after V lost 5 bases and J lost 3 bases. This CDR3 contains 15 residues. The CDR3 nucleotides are TGTGCCAGCAGCCAGATACAGGGGGCCTACTACGAGCAGTACTTC. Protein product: CASSQIQGAYYEQYF.

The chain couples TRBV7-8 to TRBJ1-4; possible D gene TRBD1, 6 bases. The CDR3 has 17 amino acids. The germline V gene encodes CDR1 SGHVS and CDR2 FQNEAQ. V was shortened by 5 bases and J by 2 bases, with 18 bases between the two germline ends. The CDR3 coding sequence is TGTGCCAGCAGCCCGGGGGCCATACCCTTCACTAATGAAAAACTGTTTTTT. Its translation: CASSPGAIPFTNEKLFF.

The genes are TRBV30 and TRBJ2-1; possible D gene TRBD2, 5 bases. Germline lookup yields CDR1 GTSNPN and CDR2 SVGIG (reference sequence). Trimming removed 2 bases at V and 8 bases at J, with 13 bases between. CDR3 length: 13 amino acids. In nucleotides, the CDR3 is TGTGCCTGGAGTAGGAGGCTCTGGGATGAGCAGTTCTTC. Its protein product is CAWSRRLWDEQFF.

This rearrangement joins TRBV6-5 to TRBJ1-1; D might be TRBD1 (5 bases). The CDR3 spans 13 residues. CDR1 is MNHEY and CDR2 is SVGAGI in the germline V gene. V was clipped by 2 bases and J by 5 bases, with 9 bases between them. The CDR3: CASSYAGGTEAFF. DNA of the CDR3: TGTGCCAGCAGTTACGCGGGGGGGACTGAAGCTTTCTTT.

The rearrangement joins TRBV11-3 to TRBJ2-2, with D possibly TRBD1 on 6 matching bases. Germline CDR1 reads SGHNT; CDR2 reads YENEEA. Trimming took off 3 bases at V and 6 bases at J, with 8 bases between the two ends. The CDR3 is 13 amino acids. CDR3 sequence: CASSLDSAGELFF. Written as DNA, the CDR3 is TGTGCCAGCAGCTTGGACAGCGCCGGGGAGCTGTTTTTT.